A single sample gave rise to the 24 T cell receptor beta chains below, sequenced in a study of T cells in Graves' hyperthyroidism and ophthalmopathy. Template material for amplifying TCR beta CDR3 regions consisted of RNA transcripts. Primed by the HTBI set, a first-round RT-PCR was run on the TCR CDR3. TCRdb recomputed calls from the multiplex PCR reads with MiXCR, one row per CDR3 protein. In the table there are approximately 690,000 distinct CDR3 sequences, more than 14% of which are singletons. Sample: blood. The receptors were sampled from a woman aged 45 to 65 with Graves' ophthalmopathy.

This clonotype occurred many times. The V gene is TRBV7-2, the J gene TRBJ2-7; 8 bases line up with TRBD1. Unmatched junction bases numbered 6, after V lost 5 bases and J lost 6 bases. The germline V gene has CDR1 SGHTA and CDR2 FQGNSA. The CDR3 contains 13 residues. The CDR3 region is CASSADRVSEQYF. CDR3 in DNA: TGTGCCAGCAGCGCGGACAGGGTTTCCGAGCAGTACTTC.

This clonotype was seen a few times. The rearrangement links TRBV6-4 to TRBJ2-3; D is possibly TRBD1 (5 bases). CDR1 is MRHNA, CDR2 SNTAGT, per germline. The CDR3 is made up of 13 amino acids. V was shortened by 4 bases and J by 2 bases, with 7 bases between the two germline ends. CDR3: CASSVRATDTQYF. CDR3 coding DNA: TGTGCCAGCAGTGTCAGGGCCACAGATACGCAGTATTTT.

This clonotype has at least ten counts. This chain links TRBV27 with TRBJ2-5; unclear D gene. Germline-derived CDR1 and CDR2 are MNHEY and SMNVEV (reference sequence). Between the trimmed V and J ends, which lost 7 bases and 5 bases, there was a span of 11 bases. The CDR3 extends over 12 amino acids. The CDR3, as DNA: TGTGCCAGCACCAACTCCCAGGAGACCCAGTACTTC. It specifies CASTNSQETQYF.

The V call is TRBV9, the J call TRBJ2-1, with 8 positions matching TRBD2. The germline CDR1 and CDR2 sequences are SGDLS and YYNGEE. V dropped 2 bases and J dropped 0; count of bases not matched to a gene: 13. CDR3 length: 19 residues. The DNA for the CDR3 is TGTGCCAGCAGCGTGGGAATAGCGGGATCCGGGAGCTCCTACAATGAGCAGTTCTTC. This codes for CASSVGIAGSGSSYNEQFF.

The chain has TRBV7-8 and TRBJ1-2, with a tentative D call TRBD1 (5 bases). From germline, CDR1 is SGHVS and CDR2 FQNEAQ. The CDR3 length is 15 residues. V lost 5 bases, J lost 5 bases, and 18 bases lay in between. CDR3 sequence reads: CASSPELLRGYGYTF. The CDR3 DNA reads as TGTGCCAGCAGCCCCGAGTTACTTCGGGGGTATGGCTACACCTTC.

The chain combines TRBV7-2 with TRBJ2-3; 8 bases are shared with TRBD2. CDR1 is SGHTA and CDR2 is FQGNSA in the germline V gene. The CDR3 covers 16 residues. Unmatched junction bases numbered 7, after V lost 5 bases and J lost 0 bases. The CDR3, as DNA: TGTGCCAGCAGCAGGGGGGCTAGCGGGAGCACAGATACGCAGTATTTT. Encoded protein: CASSRGASGSTDTQYF.

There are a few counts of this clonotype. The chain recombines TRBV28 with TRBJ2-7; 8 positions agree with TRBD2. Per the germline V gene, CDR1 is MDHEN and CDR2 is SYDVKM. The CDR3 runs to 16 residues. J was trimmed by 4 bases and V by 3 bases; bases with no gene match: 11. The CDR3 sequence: CASSFTDGRALYEQYF. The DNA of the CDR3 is TGTGCCAGCAGTTTTACGGACGGGAGGGCCCTGTACGAGCAGTACTTC.

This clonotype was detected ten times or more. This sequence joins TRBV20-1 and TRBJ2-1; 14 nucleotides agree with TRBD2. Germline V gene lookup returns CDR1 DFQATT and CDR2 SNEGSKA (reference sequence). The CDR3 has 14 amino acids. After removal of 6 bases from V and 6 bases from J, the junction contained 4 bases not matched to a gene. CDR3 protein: CSAEGLAGVNEQFF. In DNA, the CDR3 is TGCAGTGCCGAGGGACTAGCGGGAGTCAATGAGCAGTTCTTC.

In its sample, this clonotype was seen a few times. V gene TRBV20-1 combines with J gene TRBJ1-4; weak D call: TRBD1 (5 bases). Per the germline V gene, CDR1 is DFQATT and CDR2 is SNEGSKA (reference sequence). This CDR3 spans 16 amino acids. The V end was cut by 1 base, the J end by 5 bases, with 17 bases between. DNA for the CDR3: TGCAGTGCTAGAGTCCTGAGACAGACACCAAATGAAAAACTGTTTTTT. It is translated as CSARVLRQTPNEKLFF.

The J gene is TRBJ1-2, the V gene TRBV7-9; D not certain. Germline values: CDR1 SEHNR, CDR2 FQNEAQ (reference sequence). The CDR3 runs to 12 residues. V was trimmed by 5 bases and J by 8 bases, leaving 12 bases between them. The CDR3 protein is CASSPPQGGYTF. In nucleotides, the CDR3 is TGTGCCAGCAGCCCCCCGCAAGGAGGCTACACCTTC.

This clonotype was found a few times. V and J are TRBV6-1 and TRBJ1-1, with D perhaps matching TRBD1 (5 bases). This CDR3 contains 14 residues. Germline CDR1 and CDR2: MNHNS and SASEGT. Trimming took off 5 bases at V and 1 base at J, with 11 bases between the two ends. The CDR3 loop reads CASSYGDPNTEAFF. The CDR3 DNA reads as TGTGCCAGCAGTTATGGGGACCCGAACACTGAAGCTTTCTTT.

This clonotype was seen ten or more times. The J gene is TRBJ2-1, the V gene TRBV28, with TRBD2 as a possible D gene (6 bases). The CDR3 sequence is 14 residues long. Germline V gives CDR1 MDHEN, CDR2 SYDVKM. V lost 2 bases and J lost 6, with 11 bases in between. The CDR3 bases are TGTGCCAGCAGTTTAGGAGGGAGGCCCAATGAGCAGTTCTTC. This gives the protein CASSLGGRPNEQFF.

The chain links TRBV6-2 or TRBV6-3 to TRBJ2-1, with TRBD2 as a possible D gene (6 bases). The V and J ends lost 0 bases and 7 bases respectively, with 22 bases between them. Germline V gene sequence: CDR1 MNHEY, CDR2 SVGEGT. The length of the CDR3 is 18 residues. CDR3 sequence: CASSYSIRGGKGGNEQFF. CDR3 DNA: TGTGCCAGCAGTTACTCGATTCGTGGAGGGAAGGGAGGAAATGAGCAGTTCTTC.

The CDR3 sequence: CSVGIAATDTQYF. CDR3 nucleotide sequence: TGCAGCGTTGGTATAGCGGCCACAGATACGCAGTATTTT. The chain couples TRBV29-1 to TRBJ2-3; D is possibly TRBD2 (6 bases). The V gene's germline CDR1 is SQVTM and CDR2 ANQGSEA. The CDR3 totals 13 residues. Deletions cut 4 bases from V and 2 bases from J, with 10 bases between.

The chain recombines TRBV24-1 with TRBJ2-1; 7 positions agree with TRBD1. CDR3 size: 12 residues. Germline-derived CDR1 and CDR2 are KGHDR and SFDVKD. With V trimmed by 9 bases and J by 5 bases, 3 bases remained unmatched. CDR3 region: CATLDRDNEQFF. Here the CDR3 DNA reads TGTGCCACCTTAGACAGGGACAATGAGCAGTTCTTC.

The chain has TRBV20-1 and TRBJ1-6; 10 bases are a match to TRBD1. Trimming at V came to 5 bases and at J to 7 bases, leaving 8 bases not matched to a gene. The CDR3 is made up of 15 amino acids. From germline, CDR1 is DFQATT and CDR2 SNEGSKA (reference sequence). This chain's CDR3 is CSAFRTGGMNSPLHF. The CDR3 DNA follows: TGCAGTGCTTTTCGGACAGGGGGAATGAATTCACCCCTCCACTTT.

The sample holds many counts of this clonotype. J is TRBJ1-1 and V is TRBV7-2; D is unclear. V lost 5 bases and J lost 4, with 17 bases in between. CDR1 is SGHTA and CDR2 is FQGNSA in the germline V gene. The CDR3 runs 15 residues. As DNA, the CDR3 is TGTGCCAGCAGCGCCAGCAGGTCTGTCGGCACTGAAGCTTTCTTT. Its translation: CASSASRSVGTEAFF.

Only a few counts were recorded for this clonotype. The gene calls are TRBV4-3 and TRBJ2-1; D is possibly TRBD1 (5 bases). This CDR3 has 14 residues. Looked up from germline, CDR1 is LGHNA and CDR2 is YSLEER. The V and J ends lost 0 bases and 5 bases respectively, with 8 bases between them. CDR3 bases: TGCGCCAGCAGCCAAGAGATACAGGACAATGAGCAGTTCTTC. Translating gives CASSQEIQDNEQFF.

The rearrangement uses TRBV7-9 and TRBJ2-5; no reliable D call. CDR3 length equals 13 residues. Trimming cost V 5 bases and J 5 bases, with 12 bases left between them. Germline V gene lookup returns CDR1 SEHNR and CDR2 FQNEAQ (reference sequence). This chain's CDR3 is CASSPKGWETQYF. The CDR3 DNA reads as TGTGCCAGCAGCCCCAAAGGGTGGGAGACCCAGTACTTC.

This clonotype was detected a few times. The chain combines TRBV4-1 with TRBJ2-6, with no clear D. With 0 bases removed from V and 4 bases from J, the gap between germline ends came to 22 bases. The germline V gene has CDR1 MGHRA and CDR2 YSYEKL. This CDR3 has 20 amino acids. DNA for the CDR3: TGCGCCAGCAGCCAAGATCGGGCCCAATTGGGGATCTCGGGGGCCAACGTCCTGACTTTC. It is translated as CASSQDRAQLGISGANVLTF.

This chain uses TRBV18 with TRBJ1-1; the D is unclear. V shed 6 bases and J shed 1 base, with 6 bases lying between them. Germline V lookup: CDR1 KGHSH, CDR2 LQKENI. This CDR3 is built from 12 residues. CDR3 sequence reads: CASSQPNTEAFF. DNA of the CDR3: TGTGCCAGCTCCCAACCGAACACTGAAGCTTTCTTT. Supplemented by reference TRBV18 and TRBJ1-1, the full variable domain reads NAGVMQNPRHLVRRRGQEARLRCSPMKGHSHVYWYRQLPEEGLKFMVYLQKENIIDESGMPKERFSAEFPKEGPSILRIQQVVRGDSAAYFCASSQPNTEAFFGQGTRLTVV.

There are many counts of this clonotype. The CDR3 DNA reads TGCGCCAGCAGCTTGGTTGGGTCTAGCGGAGTCTACGAGCAGTACTTC. Its protein is CASSLVGSSGVYEQYF. This sequence joins TRBV5-1 and TRBJ2-7; 7 bases fit TRBD2. With 0 bases clipped from V and 3 bases from J, the junction kept 9 bases outside the gene matches. There are 16 residues in the CDR3. Germline V gene lookup returns CDR1 SGHRS and CDR2 YFSETQ. Full variable domain (remainder filled in from reference TRBV5-1 and TRBJ2-7): KAGVTQTPRYLIKTRGQQVTLSCSPISGHRSVSWYQQTPGQGLQFLFEYFSETQRNKGNFPGRFSGRQFSNSRSEMNVSTLELGDSALYLCASSLVGSSGVYEQYFGPGTRLTVT.

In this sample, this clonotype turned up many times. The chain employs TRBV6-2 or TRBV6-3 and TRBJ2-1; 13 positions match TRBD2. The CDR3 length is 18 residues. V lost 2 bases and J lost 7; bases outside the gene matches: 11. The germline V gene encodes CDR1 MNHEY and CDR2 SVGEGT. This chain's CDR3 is CASSYGTLAGGPRNEQFF. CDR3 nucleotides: TGTGCCAGCAGTTACGGGACACTAGCGGGAGGGCCGAGGAATGAGCAGTTCTTC.

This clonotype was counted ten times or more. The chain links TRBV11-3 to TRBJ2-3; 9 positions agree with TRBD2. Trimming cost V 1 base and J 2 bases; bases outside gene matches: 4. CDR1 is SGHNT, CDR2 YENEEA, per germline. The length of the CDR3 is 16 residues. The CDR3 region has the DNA TGTGCCAGCAGCTTAGTAGCGGGAGCCCACACAGATACGCAGTATTTT. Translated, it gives CASSLVAGAHTDTQYF.